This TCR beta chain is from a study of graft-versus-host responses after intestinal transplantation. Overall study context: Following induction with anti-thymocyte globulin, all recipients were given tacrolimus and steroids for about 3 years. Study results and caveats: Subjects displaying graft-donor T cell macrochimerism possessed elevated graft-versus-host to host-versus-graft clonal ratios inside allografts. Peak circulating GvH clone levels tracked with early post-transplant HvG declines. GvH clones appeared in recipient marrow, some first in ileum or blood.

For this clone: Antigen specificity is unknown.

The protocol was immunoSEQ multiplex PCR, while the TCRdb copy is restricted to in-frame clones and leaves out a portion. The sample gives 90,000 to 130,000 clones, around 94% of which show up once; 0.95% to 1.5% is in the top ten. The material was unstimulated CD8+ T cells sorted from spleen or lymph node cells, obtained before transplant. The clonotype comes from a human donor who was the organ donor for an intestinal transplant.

The CDR3 loop is CSARLADTQYF. In nucleotides, the CDR3 is TGCAGTGCTAGACTAGCAGATACGCAGTATTTT. V is TRBV20-1 and J is TRBJ2-3, with D hard to call. The CDR3 is made up of 11 amino acids. Trimming left V 2 bases short and J 4 bases short, with 4 bases between. The germline V gene has CDR1 DFQATT and CDR2 SNEGSKA (reference sequence).